This TCR beta chain was profiled in a study of blood T cell repertoires in COVID-19. J was trimmed by 2 bases and V by 3 bases; bases with no gene match: 9. This CDR3 is built from 19 residues. Germline loops: CDR1 SGDLS, CDR2 YYNGEE. The protocol was immunoSEQ multiplex PCR, while the TCRdb copy is restricted to in-frame clones and leaves out a portion. This sample has about 52,000 clones, with less than 90% found just once. V is TRBV9 and J is TRBJ2-3; 16 bases map to TRBD2. Sequencing was performed on peripheral blood. This TCR was sampled from a human donor with active COVID-19. The donor label of this sample is uncertain. CDR3 DNA: TGTGCCAGCAGCGACAACCCCGGGACTAGCGGGGGGGACACAGATACGCAGTATTTT. Its protein is CASSDNPGTSGGDTDTQYF.